Sequencing of this T cell receptor (beta chain) was carried out in a study of tumor and adjacent non-tumor tissue in lung cancer. Study-wide points: Top 100 clones took a larger repertoire share in normal lung. Compared with tumor, normal lung showed significantly lower TCR diversity.

The library came from three nested PCR rounds adapted from ARM-PCR protocols. Via MiXCR, TCRdb re-called the multiplex PCR reads, giving one row per CDR3 protein. The sample records roughly 75,000 distinct CDR3 sequences, roughly 80% being singletons. This sample's RNA came from whole unsorted tissue. Donors were chemotherapy-naive, newly diagnosed lung cancer surgical patients in China, August–November 2014. V gave up 3 bases and J gave up 9 bases, with 9 bases separating them. Germline V gene data show CDR1 as MNHNY and CDR2 as SVGAGI (reference sequence). This CDR3 contains 12 residues. In regard to this clonotype: Its antigen is still unknown.

The TCR was taken from a woman aged 50 to 60 with non-small cell lung cancer. Source material: lung tumor tissue. The genes are TRBV6-6 and TRBJ2-1; TRBD2 might be the D (6 bases). The CDR3 loop reads CASSYGTVEQFF. The CDR3 DNA sequence: TGTGCCAGCAGTTATGGGACTGTTGAGCAGTTCTTC.